This TCR beta chain was profiled in a study of ipilimumab plus nivolumab after autologous stem cell transplantation. Turning to the study itself: Typical patient got 5 or 6 ipilimumab doses and about eight nivolumab doses (median). Study-wide results and caveats: Authors suggest TCR repertoire, Treg phenotype and gut microbiota support further study.

Of note for this clone: The antigen is unknown.

The CDR3 length is 18 residues. Germline V gene data show CDR1 as SGHRS and CDR2 as YFSETQ. Trimming at V came to 4 bases and at J to 2 bases, leaving 14 bases not matched to a gene. TCRdb's copy holds only in-frame clones and misses some; the assay was immunoSEQ multiplex PCR. This table holds some 40,000 clones, nearly 95% found once. Dosing: nivolumab 3 mg/kg IV, weeks 1, 4, 7, 10, then every two weeks to week 26. The sequenced sample was PBMCs, obtained in a trial of ipilimumab plus nivolumab as post-transplant consolidation. The chain joins TRBV5-1 to TRBJ1-3, with TRBD1 identical over 8 bases. The receptor's source is a male donor with multiple myeloma. CDR3 in DNA: TGCGCCAGCAGCCCGGGTGGACAGGGCCTTGAGGCTGGAAACACCATATATTTT. Encoded protein: CASSPGGQGLEAGNTIYF.